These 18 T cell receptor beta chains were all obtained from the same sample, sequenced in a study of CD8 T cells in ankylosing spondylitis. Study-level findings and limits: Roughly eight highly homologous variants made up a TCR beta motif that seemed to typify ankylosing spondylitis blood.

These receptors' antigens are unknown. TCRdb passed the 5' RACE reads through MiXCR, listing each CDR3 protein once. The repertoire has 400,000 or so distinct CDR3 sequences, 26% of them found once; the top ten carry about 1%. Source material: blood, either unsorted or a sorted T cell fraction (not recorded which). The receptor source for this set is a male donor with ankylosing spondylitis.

The CDR3 reads CSARLASGQNTGELFF. For the CDR3, the DNA is TGCAGTGCTAGACTGGCTAGCGGGCAAAACACCGGGGAGCTGTTTTTT. The rearrangement joins TRBV20-1 to TRBJ2-2, with 8 nucleotides matching TRBD2. The germline gives CDR1 DFQATT, CDR2 SNEGSKA (reference sequence). The CDR3 runs 16 residues. Trimming removed 2 bases from V and 2 bases from J; junction bases left unmatched: 7.

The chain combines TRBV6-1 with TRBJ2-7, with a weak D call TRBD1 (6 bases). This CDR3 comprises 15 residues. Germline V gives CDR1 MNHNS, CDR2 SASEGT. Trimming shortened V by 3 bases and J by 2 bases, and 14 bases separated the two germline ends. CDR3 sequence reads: CASSDGDITTYEQYF. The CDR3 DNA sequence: TGTGCCAGCAGTGACGGGGACATCACTACCTACGAGCAGTACTTC.

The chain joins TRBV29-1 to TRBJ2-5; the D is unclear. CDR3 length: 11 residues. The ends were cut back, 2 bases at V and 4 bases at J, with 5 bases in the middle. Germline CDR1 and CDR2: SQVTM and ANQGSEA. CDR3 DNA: TGCAGCGTTGAAACGGGAGAGACCCAGTACTTC. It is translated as CSVETGETQYF. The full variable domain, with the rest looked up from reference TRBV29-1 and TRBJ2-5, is SAVISQKPSRDICQRGTSLTIQCQVDSQVTMMFWYRQQPGQSLTLIATANQGSEATYESGFVIDKFPISRPNLTFSTLTVSNMSPEDSSIYLCSVETGETQYFGPGTRLLVL.

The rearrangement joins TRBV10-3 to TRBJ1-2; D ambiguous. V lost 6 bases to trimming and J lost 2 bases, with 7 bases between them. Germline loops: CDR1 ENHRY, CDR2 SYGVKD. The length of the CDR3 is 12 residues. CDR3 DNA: TGTGCCATCAGGGACCTCAACTATGGCTACACCTTC. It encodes CAIRDLNYGYTF.

CDR3 residues: CASSQDQTYEQYF. Here the CDR3 DNA reads TGTGCCAGCAGCCAAGATCAAACCTACGAGCAGTACTTC. This chain joins TRBV4-2 and TRBJ2-7; D gene uncertain. V lost 0 bases and J 2 bases, leaving 5 bases between the germline ends. This CDR3 comprises 13 residues. Germline V lookup: CDR1 LGHNA, CDR2 YNFKEQ.

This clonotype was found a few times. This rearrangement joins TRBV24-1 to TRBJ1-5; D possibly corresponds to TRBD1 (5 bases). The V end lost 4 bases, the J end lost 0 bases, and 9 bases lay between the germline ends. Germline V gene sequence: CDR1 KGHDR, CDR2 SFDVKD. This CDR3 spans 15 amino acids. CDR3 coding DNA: TGTGCCACCAGTGACCCGGGGGGTAGCAATCAGCCCCAGCATTTT. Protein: CATSDPGGSNQPQHF.

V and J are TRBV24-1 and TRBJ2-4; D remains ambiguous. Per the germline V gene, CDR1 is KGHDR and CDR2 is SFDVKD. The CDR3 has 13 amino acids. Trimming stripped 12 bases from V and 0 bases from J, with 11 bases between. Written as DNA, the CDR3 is TGTGCCGCCCCTTTAGCAGCCAAAAACATTCAGTACTTC. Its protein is CAAPLAAKNIQYF.

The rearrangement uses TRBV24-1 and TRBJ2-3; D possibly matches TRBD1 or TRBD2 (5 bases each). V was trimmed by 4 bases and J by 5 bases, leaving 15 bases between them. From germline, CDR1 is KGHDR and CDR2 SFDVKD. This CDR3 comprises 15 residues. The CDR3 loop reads CATSDWTRRGDTQYF. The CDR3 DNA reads TGTGCCACCAGTGACTGGACACGCCGGGGAGATACGCAGTATTTT.

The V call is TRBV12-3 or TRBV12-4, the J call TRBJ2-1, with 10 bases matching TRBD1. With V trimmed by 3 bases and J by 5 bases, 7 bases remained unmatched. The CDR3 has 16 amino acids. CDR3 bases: TGTGCCAGCAGTTTCCCGACAGGGGGCTTGAACAATGAGCAGTTCTTC. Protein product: CASSFPTGGLNNEQFF.

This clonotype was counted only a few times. CDR3 nucleotide sequence: TGCAGTGCTAGATCTTCTTACTGGGACTATGGCTACACCTTC. The encoded protein is CSARSSYWDYGYTF. J is TRBJ1-2 and V is TRBV20-1; D call uncertain. V shed 2 bases and J shed 3 bases, with 13 bases lying between them. The CDR3 runs 14 residues. Germline assignment: CDR1 DFQATT and CDR2 SNEGSKA (reference sequence).

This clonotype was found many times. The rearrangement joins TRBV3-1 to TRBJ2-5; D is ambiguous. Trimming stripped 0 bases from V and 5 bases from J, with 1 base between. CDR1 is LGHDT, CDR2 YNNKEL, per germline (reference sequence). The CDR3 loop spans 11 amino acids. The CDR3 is CASSQEETQYF. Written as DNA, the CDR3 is TGTGCCAGCAGCCAAGAGGAGACCCAGTACTTC.

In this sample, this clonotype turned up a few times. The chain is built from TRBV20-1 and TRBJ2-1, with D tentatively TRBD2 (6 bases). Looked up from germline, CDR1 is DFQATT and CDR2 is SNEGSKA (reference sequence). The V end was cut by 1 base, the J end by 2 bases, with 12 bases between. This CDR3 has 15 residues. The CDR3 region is CSARAGAVAYNEQFF. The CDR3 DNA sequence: TGCAGTGCTAGAGCGGGAGCCGTAGCCTACAATGAGCAGTTCTTC.

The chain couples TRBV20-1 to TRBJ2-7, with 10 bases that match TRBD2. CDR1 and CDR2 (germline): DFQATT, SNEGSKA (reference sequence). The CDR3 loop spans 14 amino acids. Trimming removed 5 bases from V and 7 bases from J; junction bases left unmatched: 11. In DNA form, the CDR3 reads TGCAGTGCTGAGCGGGAGGGCCAGGATCGGGAGCAGTACTTC. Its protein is CSAEREGQDREQYF.

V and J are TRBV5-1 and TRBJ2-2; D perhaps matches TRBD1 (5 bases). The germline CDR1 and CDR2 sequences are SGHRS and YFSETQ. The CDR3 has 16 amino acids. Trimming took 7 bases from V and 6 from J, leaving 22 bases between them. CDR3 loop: CASGTGWTTKPGELFF. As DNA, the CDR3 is TGCGCCAGCGGAACAGGATGGACAACAAAACCCGGGGAGCTGTTTTTT.

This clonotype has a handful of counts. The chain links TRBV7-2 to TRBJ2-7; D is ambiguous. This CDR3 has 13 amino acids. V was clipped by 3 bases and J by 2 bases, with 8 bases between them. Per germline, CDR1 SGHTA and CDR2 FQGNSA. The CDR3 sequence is CASSFAGTYEQYF. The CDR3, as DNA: TGTGCCAGCAGCTTCGCAGGAACCTACGAGCAGTACTTC.

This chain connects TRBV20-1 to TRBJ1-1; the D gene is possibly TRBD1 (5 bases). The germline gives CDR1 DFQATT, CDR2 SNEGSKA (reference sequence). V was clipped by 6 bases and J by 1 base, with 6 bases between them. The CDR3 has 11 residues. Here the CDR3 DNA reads TGCAGTGCAACAGGGAACACTGAAGCTTTCTTT. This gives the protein CSATGNTEAFF.

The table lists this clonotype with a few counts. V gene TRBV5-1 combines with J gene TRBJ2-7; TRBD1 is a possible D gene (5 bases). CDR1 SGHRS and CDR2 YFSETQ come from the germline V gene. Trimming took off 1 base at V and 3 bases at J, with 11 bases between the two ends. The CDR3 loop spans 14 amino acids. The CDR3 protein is CASSLPQGNYEQYF. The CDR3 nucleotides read TGCGCCAGCAGCTTGCCTCAGGGAAACTACGAGCAGTACTTC.

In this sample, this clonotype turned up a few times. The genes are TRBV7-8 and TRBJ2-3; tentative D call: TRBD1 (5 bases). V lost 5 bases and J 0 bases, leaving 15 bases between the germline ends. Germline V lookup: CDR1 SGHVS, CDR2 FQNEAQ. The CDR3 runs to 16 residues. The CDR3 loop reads CASSPRARESTDTQYF. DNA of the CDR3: TGTGCCAGCAGCCCTAGGGCCAGGGAAAGCACAGATACGCAGTATTTT.